The 13 T cell receptor beta chains reported below all come from one sample, sequenced in a study of OX40 agonist ivuxolimab in advanced cancers. Some clones are missing from TCRdb's copy, which holds only in-frame ones; the method was immunoSEQ multiplex PCR. This sample has about 37,000 clones; around 83% occur once, and the top ten carry roughly 2.3%. The sequencing here drew on CD4+ or CD8+ T cells sorted from blood, taken in a trial of the OX40 agonist ivuxolimab. The receptors stem from an adult with an advanced solid tumor such as melanoma, head and neck, liver or kidney cancer.

The CDR3 region is CASSITRGSNYGYTF. The CDR3, as DNA: TGTGCCAGTAGTATCACCAGGGGATCTAACTATGGCTACACCTTC. V usage is TRBV19 and J usage is TRBJ1-2; D is perhaps TRBD1 (6 bases). This CDR3 is built from 15 residues. V was trimmed by 3 bases and J by 0 bases, leaving 11 bases between them. Looked up from germline, CDR1 is LNHDA and CDR2 is SQIVND (reference sequence).

This chain uses TRBV30 with TRBJ2-7, with TRBD2 matching over 7 bases. Unmatched junction bases numbered 28, after V lost 7 bases and J lost 4 bases. CDR3 size: 19 residues. Germline CDR1 GTSNPN, CDR2 SVGIG (reference sequence). CDR3 DNA sequence: TGTGCCTTTAAACCCTTGGTCAGAGGGAGGGGTGTGGCGGTATACGAGCAGTACTTC. Translating gives CAFKPLVRGRGVAVYEQYF.

This rearrangement joins TRBV29-1 to TRBJ2-7; possibly TRBD1 for D (5 bases). The CDR3 contains 12 residues. In germline, CDR1 is SQVTM, CDR2 ANQGSEA. V was cut by 2 bases and J by 2 bases, with 7 bases left in between. The CDR3 reads CSVEQGAYEQYF. Written as DNA, the CDR3 is TGCAGCGTTGAACAAGGGGCCTACGAGCAGTACTTC.

V usage is TRBV30 and J usage is TRBJ1-4; perhaps TRBD1 as D (5 bases). V lost 3 bases, J lost 1 base, and 15 bases lay in between. The CDR3 consists of 16 residues. Germline V gene lookup returns CDR1 GTSNPN and CDR2 SVGIG (reference sequence). The chain's CDR3 is CAWRGDSKVTNEKLFF. The CDR3 DNA is TGTGCCTGGAGGGGGGATTCTAAGGTAACTAATGAAAAACTGTTTTTT.

Concerning this clone: The germline gene is not matched at one end of the junction; a read error may be the cause. The chain couples TRBV7-7 to TRBJ2-3, with D unresolved. CDR3 length: 14 amino acids. The germline V gene has CDR1 SSHAT and CDR2 FNYEAQ (reference sequence). CDR3 bases: TGTGCTAGCAGCTTAGATTCAGCTACAGATACGCAGTATTTT. It yields the protein CASSLDSATDTQYF.

The chain recombines TRBV5-4 with TRBJ1-6; 9 nucleotides agree with TRBD1. Germline loops: CDR1 SGHNT, CDR2 YYREEE (reference sequence). V gave up 3 bases and J gave up 10 bases; unmatched junction bases: 8. The CDR3 runs 15 residues. The CDR3 reads CASSSSGTGRSPLHF. The CDR3 DNA follows: TGTGCCAGCAGCTCTTCCGGGACAGGGCGATCACCCCTCCACTTT.

The chain joins TRBV19 to TRBJ1-5; perhaps TRBD1 as D (6 bases). CDR3 length: 14 amino acids. CDR1 and CDR2 from the germline V gene are LNHDA and SQIVND (reference sequence). V dropped 6 bases and J dropped 3 bases, with 12 bases sitting between them. CDR3 loop: CASRTTGINQPQHF. DNA of the CDR3: TGTGCCAGTAGAACCACAGGGATCAATCAGCCCCAGCATTTT.

The chain has TRBV5-4 and TRBJ2-5, with D possibly TRBD1 on 6 matching bases. The CDR3 is made up of 15 amino acids. Germline V CDR1 and CDR2: SGHNT, YYREEE (reference sequence). The V gene lost 5 bases and the J gene lost 2 bases, with 16 bases spanning the gap. DNA of the CDR3: TGTGCCAGCAGTTCAGTAACAGGGAATCAAGAGACCCAGTACTTC. It is translated as CASSSVTGNQETQYF.

The CDR3 reads CASSPRDDEQYF. The DNA of the CDR3 is TGTGCCAGCTCACCAAGGGACGACGAGCAGTACTTC. The chain couples TRBV18 to TRBJ2-7; D possibly uses TRBD1 or TRBD2 (5 bases each). The germline V gene has CDR1 KGHSH and CDR2 LQKENI. There are 12 residues in the CDR3. Trimming took off 2 bases at V and 5 bases at J, with 7 bases between the two ends.

The V call is TRBV20-1, the J call TRBJ1-2; D remains ambiguous. The germline gives CDR1 DFQATT, CDR2 SNEGSKA (reference sequence). Trimming removed 3 bases from V and 7 bases from J, with 9 bases in between. The length of the CDR3 is 11 residues. The CDR3: CSASNSAGYTF. The CDR3 bases are TGCAGTGCTAGTAACAGTGCTGGCTACACCTTC.

The genes are TRBV9 and TRBJ1-3, with 9 bases fitting TRBD1. The CDR3 runs 15 residues. With V trimmed by 6 bases and J by 1 base, 5 bases remained unmatched. CDR1 SGDLS and CDR2 YYNGEE come from the germline V gene. The CDR3 protein is CASNRQGESGNTIYF. Here the CDR3 DNA reads TGTGCCAGCAACCGACAGGGGGAGTCTGGAAACACCATATATTTT.

This clone was counted once. This rearrangement joins TRBV19 to TRBJ2-1; 9 bases agree with TRBD2. CDR3 size: 15 residues. The V segment lost 5 bases and the J segment 5 bases; nucleotides outside the gene matches: 7. Germline assignment: CDR1 LNHDA and CDR2 SQIVND (reference sequence). CDR3 residues: CASSALAGTNNEQFF. The CDR3 region has the DNA TGTGCCAGTAGTGCCCTAGCGGGAACTAACAATGAGCAGTTCTTC.

The chain carries TRBV19 and TRBJ1-4; D is unresolved. Germline lookup yields CDR1 LNHDA and CDR2 SQIVND (reference sequence). Trimming removed 7 bases at V and 2 bases at J, with 14 bases between. The CDR3 length is 15 residues. The CDR3 nucleotides are TGTGCCAGTACACGGAATCGCAGGACTAATGAAAAACTGTTTTTT. Encoded protein: CASTRNRRTNEKLFF.